The 22 T cell receptor beta chains in this list originate from one sample, sequenced in a study of cytomegalovirus exposure and HLA in healthy donors. PCR primers comprised 60 Vbeta and 13 Jbeta primers. Sequencing used immunoSEQ multiplex PCR; TCRdb keeps in-frame clones, though not all of them. The data hold 150,000 to 200,000 clones, with roughly four fifths observed a single time. Sequenced input: PBMCs. All receptors derive from a man younger than 45 in good health and CMV-seronegative.

The J gene is TRBJ1-5, the V gene TRBV2; D is uncertain. The V end lost 3 bases, the J end lost 7 bases, and 16 bases lay between the germline ends. The CDR3 has 15 amino acids. Germline V gene sequence: CDR1 SNHLY, CDR2 FYNNEI. CDR3 in DNA: TGTGCCAGCAGTGACGCGGGGAGTTGGTGGCAGCCCCAGCATTTT. Its translation is CASSDAGSWWQPQHF.

This rearrangement joins TRBV10-3 to TRBJ2-3, with D possibly being TRBD1 (7 bases). The CDR3 totals 21 residues. V lost 0 bases to trimming and J lost 0 bases, with 25 bases between them. CDR1 and CDR2 (germline): ENHRY, SYGVKD. CDR3 sequence: CAISESEEGQGGPASTDTQYF. As DNA, the CDR3 is TGTGCCATCAGTGAGTCGGAGGAGGGCCAGGGGGGACCCGCTAGCACAGATACGCAGTATTTT.

J is TRBJ1-1 and V is TRBV7-9; D might be TRBD1 (6 bases). In germline, CDR1 is SEHNR, CDR2 FQNEAQ (reference sequence). Trimming cost V 5 bases and J 7 bases, with 17 bases left between them. There are 14 residues in the CDR3. CDR3 in amino acids: CASSGDGDTSEAFF. As DNA, the CDR3 is TGTGCCAGCAGCGGGGACGGGGACACAAGTGAAGCTTTCTTT.

J is TRBJ2-1 and V is TRBV18; no firm D call. Trimming stripped 2 bases from V and 8 bases from J, with 7 bases between. The CDR3 has 12 amino acids. Germline CDR1 reads KGHSH; CDR2 reads LQKENI. The CDR3 DNA reads TGTGCCAGCTCACCAGAGGAATATGAGCAGTTCTTC. It specifies CASSPEEYEQFF.

The rearrangement links TRBV28 to TRBJ1-2, with a weak D call TRBD1 (6 bases). The V end was cut by 4 bases, the J end by 8 bases, with 17 bases between. The V gene's germline CDR1 is MDHEN and CDR2 SYDVKM. The CDR3 loop spans 14 amino acids. In DNA form, the CDR3 reads TGTGCCAGCAGTTCGACCGGGACACTTAGCGGCTACACCTTC. Its translation: CASSSTGTLSGYTF.

The genes are TRBV29-1 and TRBJ1-3; no clear D gene. V dropped 4 bases and J dropped 2 bases, with 9 bases sitting between them. The germline V gene encodes CDR1 SQVTM and CDR2 ANQGSEA. This CDR3 is built from 13 residues. The CDR3 loop is CSVGAATGNTIYF. CDR3 sequence (DNA): TGCAGCGTTGGAGCGGCTACTGGAAACACCATATATTTT.

The chain combines TRBV9 with TRBJ2-3; 8 positions match TRBD2. The CDR3 extends over 17 amino acids. V was clipped by 0 bases and J by 0 bases; unmatched bases: 6. Germline lookup yields CDR1 SGDLS and CDR2 YYNGEE. In nucleotides, the CDR3 is TGTGCCAGCAGCGTAGTAGGCTCTAGCGGGAGCACAGATACGCAGTATTTT. This encodes CASSVVGSSGSTDTQYF.

The gene calls are TRBV15 and TRBJ1-5, with 8 bases identical to TRBD1. The CDR3 is 19 amino acids. CDR1 is LNHNV and CDR2 is YYDKDF in the germline V gene (reference sequence). V was clipped by 1 base and J by 1 base; unmatched bases: 12. This CDR3 is CATSRGSFGQGRSNQPQHF. The CDR3 DNA is TGTGCCACCAGCAGAGGAAGCTTTGGACAGGGTCGAAGCAATCAGCCCCAGCATTTT.

The chain employs TRBV4-1 and TRBJ2-7; TRBD1 matches 7 bases. V was pared by 2 bases and J by 2 bases, with 12 bases of the junction left unmatched. Germline V CDR1 and CDR2: MGHRA, YSYEKL. This CDR3 comprises 17 residues. This CDR3 reads CASSQSLPDRRTYEQYF. CDR3 sequence (DNA): TGCGCCAGCAGCCAAAGTCTCCCGGACAGGAGAACCTACGAGCAGTACTTC.

The J gene is TRBJ2-2, the V gene TRBV9; possible D gene TRBD1, 5 bases. The CDR3 contains 16 residues. Germline lookup yields CDR1 SGDLS and CDR2 YYNGEE. Trimming removed 0 bases from V and 7 bases from J, with 16 bases in between. CDR3 sequence: CASSVATALEIGELFF. In DNA, the CDR3 is TGTGCCAGCAGCGTAGCGACAGCCCTAGAGATCGGGGAGCTGTTTTTT.

CDR3 sequence reads: CASRYRSSAYPYEQYF. The CDR3 DNA reads TGTGCCAGCAGGTATCGGAGTTCAGCCTATCCCTACGAGCAGTACTTC. The chain links TRBV11-2 to TRBJ2-7; D remains unclear. V was shortened by 6 bases and J by 2 bases, with 20 bases between the two germline ends. Germline V CDR1 and CDR2: SGHAT, FQNNGV. The CDR3 is 16 amino acids.

The V call is TRBV5-1, the J call TRBJ2-7; 12 nucleotides line up with TRBD2. CDR1 and CDR2 (germline): SGHRS, YFSETQ. CDR3 size: 15 residues. V dropped 3 bases and J dropped 2; count of bases not matched to a gene: 3. This CDR3 is CASSSGLAGTYEQYF. The CDR3 coding sequence is TGCGCCAGCAGCTCAGGACTAGCGGGAACCTACGAGCAGTACTTC.

The chain links TRBV5-1 to TRBJ1-1; no clear D gene. Per germline, CDR1 SGHRS and CDR2 YFSETQ. CDR3 length: 14 residues. The V end lost 0 bases, the J end lost 8 bases, and 14 bases lay between the germline ends. The CDR3 here is CASSLAPAGTEAFF. In nucleotides, the CDR3 is TGCGCCAGCAGCTTGGCCCCCGCGGGAACAGAAGCTTTCTTT.

The rearrangement uses TRBV27 and TRBJ1-2; no firm D call. The V end lost 3 bases, the J end lost 4 bases, and 18 bases lay between the germline ends. Germline values: CDR1 MNHEY, CDR2 SMNVEV (reference sequence). The CDR3 sequence is 16 residues long. As DNA, the CDR3 is TGTGCCAGCAGTTTTCTACCCCGGAGTCCGGGCTATGGCTACACCTTC. This codes for CASSFLPRSPGYGYTF.

The chain employs TRBV6-5 and TRBJ1-4, with D possibly TRBD1 on 6 matching bases. This CDR3 is 15 amino acids long. The V gene's germline CDR1 is MNHEY and CDR2 SVGAGI. The V gene lost 2 bases and the J gene lost 6 bases, with 13 bases spanning the gap. CDR3 coding DNA: TGTGCCAGCAGTTACGGGGGCAGGGGTCATGAAAAACTGTTTTTT. It is translated as CASSYGGRGHEKLFF.

The chain has TRBV13 and TRBJ1-5; 9 positions agree with TRBD1. After removal of 2 bases from V and 2 bases from J, the junction contained 1 base not matched to a gene. Germline V gene lookup returns CDR1 PRHDT and CDR2 FYEKMQ (reference sequence). The CDR3 has 15 residues. CDR3 residues: CASSLRQGGNQPQHF. The CDR3 DNA reads TGTGCCAGCAGCTTAAGACAGGGGGGCAATCAGCCCCAGCATTTT.

The chain is built from TRBV15 and TRBJ2-3, with D perhaps matching TRBD2 (5 bases). CDR3 length: 14 amino acids. Germline CDR1 is LNHNV and CDR2 is YYDKDF (reference sequence). Trimming took 5 bases from V and 2 from J, leaving 11 bases between them. The CDR3 spells CATSAPGFTDTQYF. DNA of the CDR3: TGTGCCACCAGCGCCCCGGGATTCACAGATACGCAGTATTTT. The full variable domain, its missing parts supplied by reference TRBV15 and TRBJ2-3, is DAMVIQNPRYQVTQFGKPVTLSCSQTLNHNVMYWYQQKSSQAPKLLFHYYDKDFNNEADTPDNFQSRRPNTSFCFLDIRSPGLGDTAMYLCATSAPGFTDTQYFGPGTRLTVL.

This clone was picked up one time. The rearrangement joins TRBV27 to TRBJ2-5; 9 bases are shared with TRBD2. The ends lost 4 bases at V and 1 base at J; junction bases unmatched: 4. The CDR3 sequence is 15 residues long. CDR1 is MNHEY, CDR2 SMNVEV, per germline (reference sequence). CDR3 nucleotides: TGTGCCAGCAGTTGGGGCGGGAGGGCCCAAGAGACCCAGTACTTC. Translated: CASSWGGRAQETQYF.

V is TRBV9 and J is TRBJ2-5; weak D call: TRBD2 (5 bases). Germline V gives CDR1 SGDLS, CDR2 YYNGEE. V was cut by 4 bases and J by 5 bases, with 18 bases left in between. The CDR3 length is 15 residues. The CDR3 DNA is TGTGCCAGCAGCCCCCGCCCGGCGAGGGTGGAGACCCAGTACTTC. It codes for CASSPRPARVETQYF.

This sequence joins TRBV2 and TRBJ1-1; 7 bases are shared with TRBD1. This CDR3 has 15 residues. In germline, CDR1 is SNHLY, CDR2 FYNNEI. J lost 7 bases, V lost 6 bases, and 14 bases had no gene match. CDR3 region: CASSTEKRRDSEAFF. CDR3 DNA sequence: TGTGCCAGCAGCACCGAAAAAAGAAGGGACAGTGAAGCTTTCTTT. Supplemented by reference TRBV2 and TRBJ1-1, the full variable domain reads EPEVTQTPSHQVTQMGQEVILRCVPISNHLYFYWYRQILGQKVEFLVSFYNNEISEKSEIFDDQFSVERPDGSNFTLKIRSTKLEDSAMYFCASSTEKRRDSEAFFGQGTRLTVV.

The V call is TRBV6-1, the J call TRBJ2-1, with 9 nucleotides matching TRBD2. CDR1 is MNHNS, CDR2 SASEGT, per germline. The CDR3 runs 14 residues. The V gene end was trimmed by 9 bases and the J gene end by 3 bases; junction bases not matched to a gene: 6. The CDR3 bases are TGTGCCAGTGAACAACTAGCGGGCTACAATGAGCAGTTCTTC. Translation gives CASEQLAGYNEQFF.

The rearrangement joins TRBV10-3 to TRBJ2-7; weak D call: TRBD2 (5 bases). Looked up from germline, CDR1 is ENHRY and CDR2 is SYGVKD. V shed 4 bases and J shed 6 bases, with 13 bases lying between them. The CDR3 has 13 amino acids. The CDR3 DNA reads TGTGCCATCAGTGTATCCGGTGGAGGCGAGCAGTACTTC. Translated: CAISVSGGGEQYF.